This T cell receptor beta chain was sequenced during a study of T-cell memory formation after mild COVID-19. Study-level findings and limits: Clones contracting day 15 to 85 were balanced CD4/CD8; later expanders leaned CD4+. Contracting CD8+ clones were enriched in EMRA, CD4+ mainly in CM and EM.

V was pared by 0 bases and J by 1 base, with 11 bases between. CDR3 size: 16 residues. The germline CDR1 and CDR2 sequences are MNHEY and SVGAGI. TCRdb passed the 5' RACE reads through MiXCR, listing each CDR3 protein once. The table has under 300,000 distinct CDR3 sequences, about a sixth seen once; the top ten hold more than 20%. As concerns this clonotype: The antigen is not known.

The material sequenced was PBMCs or a T cell subset sorted from them (not recorded which). The chain links TRBV6-5 to TRBJ2-3; possibly TRBD1 or TRBD2 for D (5 bases each). The receptor comes from a man aged 18-30 years who had mild COVID-19 (a few samples of this study predate the infection). Cell type and time point are not known. CDR3 amino acids: CASSYSWGTGTDTQYF. For the CDR3, the DNA is TGTGCCAGCAGTTACTCGTGGGGGACGGGCACAGATACGCAGTATTTT.